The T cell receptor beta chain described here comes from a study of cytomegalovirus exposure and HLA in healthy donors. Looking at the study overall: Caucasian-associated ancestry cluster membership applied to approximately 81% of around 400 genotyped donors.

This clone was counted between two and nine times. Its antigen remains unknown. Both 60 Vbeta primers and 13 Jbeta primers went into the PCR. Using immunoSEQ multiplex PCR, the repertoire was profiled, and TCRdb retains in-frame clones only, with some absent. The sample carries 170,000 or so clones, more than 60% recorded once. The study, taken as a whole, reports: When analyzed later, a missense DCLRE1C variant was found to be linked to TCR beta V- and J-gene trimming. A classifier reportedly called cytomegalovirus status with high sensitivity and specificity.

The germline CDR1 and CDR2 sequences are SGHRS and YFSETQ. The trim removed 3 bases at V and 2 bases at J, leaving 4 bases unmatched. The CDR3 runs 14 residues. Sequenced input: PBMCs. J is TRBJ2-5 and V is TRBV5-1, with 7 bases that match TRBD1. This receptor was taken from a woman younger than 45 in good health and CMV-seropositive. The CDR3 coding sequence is TGCGCCAGCAGCTACAGGGGTGGGCAAGAGACCCAGTACTTC. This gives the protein CASSYRGGQETQYF.